Following are 5 T cell receptor beta chains from one sample sequenced in a study of T-cell reconstitution after alpha-beta-depleted transplantation in children. Molecular barcoding with unique molecular identifiers was used for the TCRbeta library. TCRdb itself ran the PCR reads through MiXCR, one entry per CDR3 protein. The data contain approximately 200,000 distinct CDR3 sequences, approximately 15% of them seen just once; the ten biggest clones take up over 10%. The sample consisted of PBMCs from the stem cell graft donor, taken from the stem cell graft. The receptors here all came from a human donor who donated a stem cell graft to a child with acute lymphoblastic leukemia.

This clonotype was observed a few times. The V and J genes are TRBV12-3 or TRBV12-4 and TRBJ2-7, with 8 bases lining up with TRBD2. The CDR3 loop spans 15 amino acids. The V gene end was trimmed by 5 bases and the J gene end by 0 bases; junction bases not matched to a gene: 6. In DNA, the CDR3 is TGTGCCAGCAGTCACGGGGGGGAGGGCTCCTACGAGCAGTACTTC. This encodes CASSHGGEGSYEQYF.

The CDR3 region is CSARDRRLAGGQFF. Here the CDR3 DNA reads TGCAGTGCTAGAGATAGGCGCCTAGCGGGAGGGCAGTTCTTC. V and J are TRBV20-1 and TRBJ2-1; 11 nucleotides match TRBD2. The CDR3 is 14 amino acids. In germline, CDR1 is DFQATT, CDR2 SNEGSKA (reference sequence). V lost 0 bases and J lost 12; bases outside the gene matches: 7.

Ten or more counts support this clonotype. This chain connects TRBV5-1 to TRBJ2-7, with 13 bases lining up with TRBD2. CDR3 length equals 16 residues. Germline lookup yields CDR1 SGHRS and CDR2 YFSETQ. Trimming cost V 2 bases and J 4 bases; bases outside gene matches: 6. CDR3 coding DNA: TGCGCCAGCAGCTTCGGGACTAGCGGGAAGGTATACGAGCAGTACTTC. Its translation is CASSFGTSGKVYEQYF.

This clonotype was seen many times. The chain has TRBV5-1 and TRBJ1-1; D may be TRBD1 (5 bases). Germline V lookup: CDR1 SGHRS, CDR2 YFSETQ. The V end was cut by 3 bases, the J end by 4 bases, with 16 bases between. This CDR3 spans 15 amino acids. CDR3: CASSWTPGRGTEAFF. The DNA for the CDR3 is TGCGCCAGCAGCTGGACCCCGGGGAGGGGCACTGAAGCTTTCTTT.

There are a few counts of this clonotype. J is TRBJ1-2 and V is TRBV20-1; no firm D call. This CDR3 has 12 amino acids. Germline loops: CDR1 DFQATT, CDR2 SNEGSKA (reference sequence). V lost 2 bases and J lost 5, with 9 bases in between. This CDR3 is CSARFKRYGYTF. CDR3 in DNA: TGCAGTGCTAGATTCAAGCGTTATGGCTACACCTTC.